The 9 T cell receptor beta chains presented below share a single source sample, sequenced in a study of cytomegalovirus exposure and HLA in healthy donors. The PCR made use of 60 Vbeta and 13 Jbeta primers. TCRdb's copy holds only in-frame clones and misses some; the assay was immunoSEQ multiplex PCR. The data hold about 170,000 clones, with roughly 80% observed a single time. What was sequenced was PBMCs. The receptor source for this set is a male donor in good health and CMV-seronegative.

This sequence joins TRBV7-2 and TRBJ2-2; TRBD2 matches 10 bases. Germline values: CDR1 SGHTA, CDR2 FQGNSA. J lost 4 bases, V lost 2 bases, and 1 base had no gene match. The CDR3 covers 15 residues. The CDR3 here is CASSLRLAGTGELFF. The CDR3 DNA is TGTGCCAGCAGCTTAAGACTAGCGGGCACCGGGGAGCTGTTTTTT.

This chain links TRBV7-2 with TRBJ2-7, with D possibly matching TRBD1 (5 bases). The CDR3 sequence is 15 residues long. The germline V gene has CDR1 SGHTA and CDR2 FQGNSA. Trimming removed 0 bases from V and 7 bases from J, with 16 bases in between. Here the CDR3 DNA reads TGTGCCAGCAGCTTAGCGCCCGACAGTTTTGAAGAGCAGTACTTC. Amino acids: CASSLAPDSFEEQYF.

The rearrangement uses TRBV6-4 and TRBJ2-5, with a tentative D call TRBD2 (6 bases). Trimming stripped 0 bases from V and 3 bases from J, with 20 bases between. The CDR3 sequence is 18 residues long. The germline V gene encodes CDR1 MRHNA and CDR2 SNTAGT. The CDR3 is CASSDSLGRSSAEETQYF. The CDR3 coding sequence is TGTGCCAGCAGTGACTCGTTGGGTAGGTCTAGCGCAGAAGAGACCCAGTACTTC.

This clone was seen only once. The genes are TRBV28 and TRBJ2-4; a weak D match, TRBD2 (7 bases). Germline V CDR1 and CDR2: MDHEN, SYDVKM. The germline V and J ends were trimmed by 6 bases and 0 bases, with 12 bases remaining between them. This CDR3 is 15 amino acids long. CDR3 bases: TGTGCCAGCAGATTCGGGGGGCTAGCCAAAAACATTCAGTACTTC. This translates into CASRFGGLAKNIQYF.

The chain carries TRBV28 and TRBJ2-1, with 7 bases fitting TRBD2. This CDR3 contains 16 residues. The germline gives CDR1 MDHEN, CDR2 SYDVKM. Trimming at V came to 3 bases and at J to 1 base, leaving 6 bases not matched to a gene. The CDR3 sequence: CASSFVYGGSYNEQFF. The CDR3 region has the DNA TGTGCCAGCAGTTTCGTTTACGGGGGGTCCTACAATGAGCAGTTCTTC.

V gene TRBV27 combines with J gene TRBJ2-5, with 10 nucleotides matching TRBD1. The end of the DNA fits TRBJ2-7 better, so the J call may be wrong. CDR1 is MNHEY, CDR2 SMNVEV, per germline (reference sequence). The CDR3 is made up of 14 amino acids. Here the CDR3 reads CASSLDRGAYEQYF. CDR3 bases: TGTGCCAGCAGCCTGGACAGGGGGGCCTACGAGCAGTACTTC.

This chain uses TRBV28 with TRBJ1-2, with D perhaps TRBD1 (5 bases). The CDR3 contains 14 residues. Trimming removed 5 bases from V and 5 bases from J, with 15 bases in between. From germline, CDR1 is MDHEN and CDR2 SYDVKM. CDR3 nucleotides: TGTGCCAGCAGTGCGCTGGGGGGTTTGTATGGCTACACCTTC. Amino acids: CASSALGGLYGYTF.

The gene calls are TRBV2 and TRBJ1-2; D gene ambiguous. Trimming left V 6 bases short and J 3 bases short, with 17 bases between. In germline, CDR1 is SNHLY, CDR2 FYNNEI. The CDR3 extends over 15 amino acids. CDR3 DNA: TGTGCCAGCAGCGTGGGTCGGGAGGTTCACTATGGCTACACCTTC. Translating it yields CASSVGREVHYGYTF.

The chain joins TRBV5-1 to TRBJ2-1; 10 bases map to TRBD2. The V segment lost 4 bases and the J segment 8 bases; nucleotides outside the gene matches: 15. Germline values: CDR1 SGHRS, CDR2 YFSETQ. This CDR3 is built from 17 residues. CDR3: CASSPQAGSSGSYEQFF. The CDR3 bases are TGCGCCAGCAGCCCACAGGCCGGGTCTAGCGGGAGTTATGAGCAGTTCTTC.